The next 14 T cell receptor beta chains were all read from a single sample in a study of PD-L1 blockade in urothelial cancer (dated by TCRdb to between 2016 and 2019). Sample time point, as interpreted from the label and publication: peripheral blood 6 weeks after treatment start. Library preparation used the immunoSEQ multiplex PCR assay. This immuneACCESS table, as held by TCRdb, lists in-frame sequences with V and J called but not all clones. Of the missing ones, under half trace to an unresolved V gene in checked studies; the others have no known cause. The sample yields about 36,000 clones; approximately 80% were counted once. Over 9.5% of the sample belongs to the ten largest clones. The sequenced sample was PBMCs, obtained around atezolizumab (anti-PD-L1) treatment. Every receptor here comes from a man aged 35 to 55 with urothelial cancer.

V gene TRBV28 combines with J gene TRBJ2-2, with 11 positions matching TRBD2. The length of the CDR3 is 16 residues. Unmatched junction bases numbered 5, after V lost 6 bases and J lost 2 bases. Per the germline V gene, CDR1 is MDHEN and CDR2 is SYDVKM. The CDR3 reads CASRLTSGRNTGELFF. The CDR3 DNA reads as TGTGCCAGCAGGCTCACTAGCGGGAGAAACACCGGGGAGCTGTTTTTT.

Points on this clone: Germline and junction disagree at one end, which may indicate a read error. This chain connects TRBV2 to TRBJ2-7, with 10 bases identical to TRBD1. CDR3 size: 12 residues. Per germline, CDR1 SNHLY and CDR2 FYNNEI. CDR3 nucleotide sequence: TGTGCCAGCAGTAAACCGGGACAGGGGTCCCTCTTC. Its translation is CASSKPGQGSLF.

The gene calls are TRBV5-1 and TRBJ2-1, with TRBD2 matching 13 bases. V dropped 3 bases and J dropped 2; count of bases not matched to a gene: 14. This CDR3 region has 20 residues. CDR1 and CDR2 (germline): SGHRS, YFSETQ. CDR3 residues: CASSSPQGHGTSGTYNEQFF. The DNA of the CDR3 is TGCGCCAGCAGCTCCCCCCAGGGGCATGGGACTAGCGGGACCTACAATGAGCAGTTCTTC.

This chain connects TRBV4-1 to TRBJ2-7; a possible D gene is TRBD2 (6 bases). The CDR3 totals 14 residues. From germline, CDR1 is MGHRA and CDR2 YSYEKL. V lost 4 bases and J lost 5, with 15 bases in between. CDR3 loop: CASSRGEGGNEQYF. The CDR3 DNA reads TGCGCCAGCAGCCGGGGAGAGGGAGGCAACGAGCAGTACTTC.

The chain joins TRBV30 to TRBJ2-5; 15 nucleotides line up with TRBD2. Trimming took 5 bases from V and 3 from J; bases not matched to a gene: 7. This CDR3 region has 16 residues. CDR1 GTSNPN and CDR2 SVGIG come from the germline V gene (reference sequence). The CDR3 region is CAWRTSGRGSKETQYF. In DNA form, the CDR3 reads TGTGCCTGGCGGACTAGCGGGAGGGGGAGCAAAGAGACCCAGTACTTC.

CDR3 nucleotide sequence: TGTGCCTGGAGTCCGCAGGTCTACGAGCAGTACTTC. Translated: CAWSPQVYEQYF. V gene TRBV30 combines with J gene TRBJ2-7; D uncertain. The CDR3 totals 12 residues. The V end was cut by 2 bases, the J end by 3 bases, with 8 bases between. Germline CDR1 and CDR2: GTSNPN and SVGIG (reference sequence).

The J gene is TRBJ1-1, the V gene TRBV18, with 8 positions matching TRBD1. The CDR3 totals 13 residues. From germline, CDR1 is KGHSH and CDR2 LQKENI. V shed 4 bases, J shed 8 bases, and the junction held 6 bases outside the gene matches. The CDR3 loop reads CASSLDRGAEAFF. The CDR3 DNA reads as TGTGCCAGCTCACTCGACAGGGGCGCCGAAGCTTTCTTT. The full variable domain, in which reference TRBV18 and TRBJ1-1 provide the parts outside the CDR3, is NAGVMQNPRHLVRRRGQEARLRCSPMKGHSHVYWYRQLPEEGLKFMVYLQKENIIDESGMPKERFSAEFPKEGPSILRIQQVVRGDSAAYFCASSLDRGAEAFFGQGTRLTVV.

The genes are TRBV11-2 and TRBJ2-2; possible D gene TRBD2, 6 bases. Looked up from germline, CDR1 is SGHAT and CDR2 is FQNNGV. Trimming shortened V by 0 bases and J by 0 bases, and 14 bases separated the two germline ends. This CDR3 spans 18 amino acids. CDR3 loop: CASSLELTSTPNTGELFF. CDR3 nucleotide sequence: TGTGCCAGCAGCTTAGAACTGACTAGTACCCCGAACACCGGGGAGCTGTTTTTT.

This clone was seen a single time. The CDR3 loop is CSGDQPQHF. CDR3 bases: TGCAGTGGAGATCAGCCCCAGCATTTT. The rearrangement uses TRBV20-1 and TRBJ1-5; D not resolved. Germline-derived CDR1 and CDR2 are DFQATT and SNEGSKA (reference sequence). V gave up 7 bases and J gave up 5 bases, with 3 bases separating them. The CDR3 totals 9 residues.

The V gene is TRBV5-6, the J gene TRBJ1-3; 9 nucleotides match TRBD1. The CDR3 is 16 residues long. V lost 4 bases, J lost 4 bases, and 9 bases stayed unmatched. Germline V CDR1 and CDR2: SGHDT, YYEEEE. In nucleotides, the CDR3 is TGTGCCAGCAGCGGACCGGGACAGGGTCTCGGAAACACCATATATTTT. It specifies CASSGPGQGLGNTIYF.

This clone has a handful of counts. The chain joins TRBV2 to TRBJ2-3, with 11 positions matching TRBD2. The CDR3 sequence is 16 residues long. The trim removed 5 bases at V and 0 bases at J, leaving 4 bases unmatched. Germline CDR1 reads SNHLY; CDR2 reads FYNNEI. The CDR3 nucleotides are TGTGCCAGCAGTCCGGGACTAGCGGAAAGCACAGATACGCAGTATTTT. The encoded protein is CASSPGLAESTDTQYF.

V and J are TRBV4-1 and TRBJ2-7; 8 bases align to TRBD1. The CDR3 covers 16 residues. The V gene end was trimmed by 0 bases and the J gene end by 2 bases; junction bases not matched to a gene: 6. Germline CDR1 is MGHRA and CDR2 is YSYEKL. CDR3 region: CASSQDGAQGAYEQYF. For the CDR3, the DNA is TGCGCCAGCAGCCAAGATGGGGCACAGGGGGCCTACGAGCAGTACTTC.

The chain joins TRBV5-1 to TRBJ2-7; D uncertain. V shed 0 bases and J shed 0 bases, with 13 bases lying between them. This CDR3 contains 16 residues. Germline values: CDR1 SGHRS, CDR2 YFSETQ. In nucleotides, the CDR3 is TGCGCCAGCAGCTTGGACGTGGCAGGCCTCTCCTACGAGCAGTACTTC. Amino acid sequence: CASSLDVAGLSYEQYF.

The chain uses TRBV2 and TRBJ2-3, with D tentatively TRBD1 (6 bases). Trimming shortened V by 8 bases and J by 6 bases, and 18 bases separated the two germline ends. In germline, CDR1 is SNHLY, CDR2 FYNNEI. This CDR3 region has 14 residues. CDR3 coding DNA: TGTGCCAGCCGGGCACAGGGTCCCGGGGATACGCAGTATTTT. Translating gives CASRAQGPGDTQYF.